This T cell receptor (beta chain) was captured by sequencing in a study of blood T cell repertoires in COVID-19. Study at large: Donors in the United States, Italy and Spain gave samples during acute or convalescent COVID-19. From T cells, B-cell-depleted T cells, or PBMCs came the material, which was cDNA or gDNA.

Original processing notes: The assay estimated nucleated cells by amplifying reference gene primers. The method was immunoSEQ multiplex PCR; TCRdb's version includes in-frame clones alone and lacks a portion of them. V, J and clone size were drawn from that table, and D and trimming were deduced from the DNA. The sample contains roughly 49,000 clones, about four fifths of which appear only once. V was trimmed by 6 bases and J by 2 bases, leaving 16 bases between them. CDR3 length equals 15 residues. From germline, CDR1 is MNHEY and CDR2 SVGAGI. This clonotype originated in a woman at least 80 years old with acute or convalescent COVID-19. The sequenced sample consisted of peripheral blood. The chain couples TRBV6-5 to TRBJ2-5; D gene unclear. CDR3 sequence: CASRRTPFSQETQYF. The CDR3 DNA sequence: TGTGCCAGCAGACGCACCCCTTTCAGTCAAGAGACCCAGTACTTC.